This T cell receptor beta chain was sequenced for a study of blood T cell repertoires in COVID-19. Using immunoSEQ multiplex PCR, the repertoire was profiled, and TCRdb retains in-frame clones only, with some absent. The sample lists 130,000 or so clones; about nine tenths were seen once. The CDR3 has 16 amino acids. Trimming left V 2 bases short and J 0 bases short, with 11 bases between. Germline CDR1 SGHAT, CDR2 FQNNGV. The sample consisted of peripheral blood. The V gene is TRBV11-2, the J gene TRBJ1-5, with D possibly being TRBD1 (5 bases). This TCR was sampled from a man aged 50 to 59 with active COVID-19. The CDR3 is CASSLPGLYSNQPQHF. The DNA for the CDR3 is TGTGCCAGCAGCTTACCGGGACTGTATAGCAATCAGCCCCAGCATTTT. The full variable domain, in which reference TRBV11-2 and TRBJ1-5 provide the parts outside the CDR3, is EAGVAQSPRYKIIEKRQSVAFWCNPISGHATLYWYQQILGQGPKLLIQFQNNGVVDDSQLPKDRFSAERLKGVDSTLKIQPAKLEDSAVYLCASSLPGLYSNQPQHFGDGTRLSIL.